Below are 21 T cell receptor beta chains sequenced from a single sample in a study of OX40 agonist ivuxolimab in advanced cancers. Libraries were built with the immunoSEQ multiplex PCR assay. In its TCRdb copy, this immuneACCESS table keeps in-frame sequences only and misses some clones. Where compared with another copy, unresolved V genes explain less than half of these, and the others have no known cause. The sample table holds tens of thousands of clones, of which approximately 84% were seen once. Together, the top ten hold approximately 4.5% of the sample. The source was CD4+ or CD8+ T cells sorted from blood, collected in a trial of the OX40 agonist ivuxolimab. The receptors were gathered from an adult with an advanced solid tumor such as melanoma, head and neck, liver or kidney cancer.

This sequence joins TRBV27 and TRBJ2-7; D might be TRBD1 or TRBD2, each matching 5 bases. This CDR3 has 13 residues. Trimming removed 5 bases from V and 3 bases from J, with 11 bases in between. Germline-derived CDR1 and CDR2 are MNHEY and SMNVEV (reference sequence). The CDR3 loop reads CASSEGRSYEQYF. DNA of the CDR3: TGTGCCAGCAGTGAGGGACGGAGCTACGAGCAGTACTTC.

The V and J genes are TRBV15 and TRBJ2-2, with a weak D call TRBD1 (5 bases). Trimming pared 4 bases from V and 3 bases from J, leaving 9 bases between. The CDR3 loop spans 14 amino acids. From germline, CDR1 is LNHNV and CDR2 YYDKDF (reference sequence). The CDR3 spells CATSIQGDTGELFF. The DNA for the CDR3 is TGTGCCACCAGCATTCAAGGGGACACCGGGGAGCTGTTTTTT.

The chain couples TRBV4-2 to TRBJ2-1, with TRBD2 matching 7 bases. Germline-derived CDR1 and CDR2 are LGHNA and YNFKEQ. There are 17 residues in the CDR3. V trimming: 2 bases; J trimming: 8 bases; junction bases outside the gene matches: 15. The CDR3 loop is CASSQKASWGRGDEQFF. In nucleotides, the CDR3 is TGTGCCAGCAGCCAAAAAGCCTCTTGGGGGAGGGGCGATGAGCAGTTCTTC.

CDR3 in amino acids: CASSPSDRANTEAFF. CDR3 DNA sequence: TGTGCCAGCTCACCATCGGACAGGGCGAACACTGAAGCTTTCTTT. The chain combines TRBV18 with TRBJ1-1; 8 positions match TRBD1. The CDR3 has 15 residues. The V segment lost 2 bases and the J segment 1 base; nucleotides outside the gene matches: 3. Germline V lookup: CDR1 KGHSH, CDR2 LQKENI.

V and J are TRBV5-1 and TRBJ2-1, with 12 bases that match TRBD2. Trimming removed 0 bases from V and 8 bases from J; junction bases left unmatched: 3. The CDR3 loop spans 15 amino acids. Germline V gene lookup returns CDR1 SGHRS and CDR2 YFSETQ. CDR3 in DNA: TGCGCCAGCAGCTTGGAACTAGCGGGAGGTGATGAGCAGTTCTTC. This codes for CASSLELAGGDEQFF.

The genes are TRBV14 and TRBJ2-7; TRBD2 aligns across 8 bases. J gave up 4 bases and V 4 bases, and 3 bases lay outside the gene matches. Looked up from germline, CDR1 is SGHDN and CDR2 is FVKESK. This CDR3 contains 13 residues. The CDR3 reads CASSPAGAYEQYF. CDR3 DNA sequence: TGTGCCAGCAGCCCAGCGGGAGCGTACGAGCAGTACTTC.

The V call is TRBV11-3, the J call TRBJ2-6; D assignment may be TRBD1 or TRBD2 (5 bases each). CDR1 and CDR2 from the germline V gene are SGHNT and YENEEA. The CDR3 is 11 residues long. V lost 5 bases and J lost 16, with 12 bases in between. The CDR3 DNA sequence: TGTGCCAGCAGCCGGACACTAGAACTGACTTTC. As protein: CASSRTLELTF.

This clone was found a few times. V gene TRBV11-3 combines with J gene TRBJ2-1, with 10 bases lining up with TRBD2. The CDR3 length is 16 residues. V shed 1 base, J shed 5 bases, and the junction held 5 bases outside the gene matches. CDR1 and CDR2 (germline): SGHNT, YENEEA. The CDR3 DNA sequence: TGTGCCAGCAGCTTAGTGGGGACTAGCGCCAACAATGAGCAGTTCTTC. It encodes CASSLVGTSANNEQFF.

This chain joins TRBV5-1 and TRBJ1-3; 8 bases map to TRBD1. CDR3 length: 16 residues. V lost 7 bases, J lost 0 bases, and 9 bases stayed unmatched. The germline gives CDR1 SGHRS, CDR2 YFSETQ. CDR3 amino acids: CASAPGQGNSGNTIYF. The CDR3 bases are TGCGCCAGCGCCCCCGGACAGGGAAACTCTGGAAACACCATATATTTT.

J is TRBJ2-7 and V is TRBV5-1; 7 nucleotides line up with TRBD2. V lost 2 bases and J lost 6; bases outside the gene matches: 5. Per the germline V gene, CDR1 is SGHRS and CDR2 is YFSETQ. The length of the CDR3 is 13 residues. The CDR3 sequence: CASSFAGVPEQYF. The CDR3 DNA reads TGCGCCAGCAGCTTTGCGGGAGTCCCCGAGCAGTACTTC. The complete variable domain, with remaining parts taken from reference TRBV5-1 and TRBJ2-7, reads KAGVTQTPRYLIKTRGQQVTLSCSPISGHRSVSWYQQTPGQGLQFLFEYFSETQRNKGNFPGRFSGRQFSNSRSEMNVSTLELGDSALYLCASSFAGVPEQYFGPGTRLTVT.

V is TRBV5-1 and J is TRBJ2-1; 7 nucleotides match TRBD1. This CDR3 is 18 amino acids long. The ends lost 0 bases at V and 4 bases at J; junction bases unmatched: 13. Germline V gives CDR1 SGHRS, CDR2 YFSETQ. CDR3 DNA sequence: TGCGCCAGCAGCTTGGCCGACGGAACAGGGGCCTATTACAATGAGCAGTTCTTC. Protein product: CASSLADGTGAYYNEQFF.

The gene calls are TRBV5-1 and TRBJ2-7; a possible D gene is TRBD2 (7 bases). The germline V gene has CDR1 SGHRS and CDR2 YFSETQ. The CDR3 spans 18 residues. The germline V and J ends were trimmed by 0 bases and 4 bases, with 23 bases remaining between them. CDR3 coding DNA: TGCGCCAGCAGCTTGGAGGTGGGGGGGCCGGCCATACTATACGAGCAGTACTTC. This encodes CASSLEVGGPAILYEQYF.

This clone was detected only a few times. This sequence joins TRBV18 and TRBJ2-1; D tentatively fits TRBD1 or TRBD2 (5 bases each). Germline-derived CDR1 and CDR2 are KGHSH and LQKENI. CDR3 length: 15 residues. V dropped 3 bases and J dropped 10 bases, with 19 bases sitting between them. CDR3 DNA sequence: TGTGCCAGCTCACCGGGACCCCCCCTGGTCGTAGAGCAGTTCTTC. Translated, it gives CASSPGPPLVVEQFF. Based on the CDR3 plus reference TRBV18 and TRBJ2-1, the full variable domain is NAGVMQNPRHLVRRRGQEARLRCSPMKGHSHVYWYRQLPEEGLKFMVYLQKENIIDESGMPKERFSAEFPKEGPSILRIQQVVRGDSAAYFCASSPGPPLVVEQFFGPGTRLTVL.

This chain links TRBV7-2 with TRBJ2-7, with 9 positions matching TRBD1. Germline assignment: CDR1 SGHTA and CDR2 FQGNSA. With V trimmed by 0 bases and J by 3 bases, 0 bases remained unmatched. This CDR3 comprises 14 residues. The CDR3 DNA sequence: TGTGCCAGCAGCTTAGCGGGACAGGGCTACGAGCAGTACTTC. Protein product: CASSLAGQGYEQYF.

This chain connects TRBV11-3 to TRBJ2-7; perhaps TRBD2 as D (5 bases). The CDR3 consists of 16 residues. CDR1 is SGHNT and CDR2 is YENEEA in the germline V gene. Between the trimmed V and J ends, which lost 0 bases and 3 bases, there was a span of 15 bases. The CDR3 here is CASSLDRRPVGYEQYF. The CDR3 DNA sequence: TGTGCCAGCAGCTTAGATAGGAGGCCGGTTGGCTACGAGCAGTACTTC.

This clone appeared a few times. V is TRBV6-5 and J is TRBJ1-5; D remains unclear. Per germline, CDR1 MNHEY and CDR2 SVGAGI. Trimming removed 11 bases from V and 5 bases from J, with 19 bases in between. The CDR3 is 14 amino acids. The CDR3, as DNA: TGTGCCCCCTACGGGCCCCTGTCGGATCAGCCCCAGCATTTT. Encoded protein: CAPYGPLSDQPQHF.

This clone was detected a few times. CDR3 sequence reads: CASSTRQGRTDTQYF. The CDR3, as DNA: TGTGCCAGTAGTACCAGACAGGGACGCACAGATACGCAGTATTTT. The chain carries TRBV19 and TRBJ2-3; 7 nucleotides match TRBD1. Germline values: CDR1 LNHDA, CDR2 SQIVND (reference sequence). The CDR3 is made up of 15 amino acids. After removal of 4 bases from V and 1 base from J, the junction contained 5 bases not matched to a gene.

The CDR3 spells CASSHLPGQGTDTQYF. As DNA, the CDR3 is TGTGCCAGCAGCCACCTTCCGGGACAGGGGACAGATACGCAGTATTTT. V usage is TRBV9 and J usage is TRBJ2-3, with 10 bases identical to TRBD1. The CDR3 contains 16 residues. Looked up from germline, CDR1 is SGDLS and CDR2 is YYNGEE. Trimming removed 4 bases from V and 3 bases from J; junction bases left unmatched: 8.

This chain connects TRBV4-1 to TRBJ2-3, with D uncertain. Deletions cut 0 bases from V and 0 bases from J, with 22 bases between. This CDR3 comprises 20 residues. Germline V CDR1 and CDR2: MGHRA, YSYEKL. CDR3 loop: CASSQDWVGAAYPSTDTQYF. CDR3 DNA: TGCGCCAGCAGCCAAGACTGGGTCGGCGCCGCTTACCCTAGCACAGATACGCAGTATTTT.

This chain links TRBV30 with TRBJ2-3; 14 bases fit TRBD2. With 2 bases clipped from V and 8 bases from J, the junction kept 9 bases outside the gene matches. CDR1 and CDR2 from the germline V gene are GTSNPN and SVGIG (reference sequence). This CDR3 is 16 amino acids long. The CDR3 reads CAWSPGLAGVGSTQYF. DNA of the CDR3: TGTGCCTGGAGTCCGGGACTAGCGGGAGTAGGGAGTACGCAGTATTTT.

The chain employs TRBV11-2 and TRBJ2-7; a possible D gene is TRBD2 (6 bases). This CDR3 comprises 16 residues. V was cut by 4 bases and J by 6 bases, with 22 bases left in between. CDR1 and CDR2 (germline): SGHAT, FQNNGV. In nucleotides, the CDR3 is TGTGCCAGCAGCTCGGGCGGGGCCCTGGAGATTGGCGAGCAGTACTTC. As protein: CASSSGGALEIGEQYF.